This T cell receptor beta chain was recorded in a study of cytomegalovirus exposure and HLA in healthy donors (dated by TCRdb to about 2017). Some background on the complete study: An earlier analysis of 587 of the donors reported around 280 Gb of sequence data and 117 million unique TCR beta sequences obtained from around 180 million T cells. Of the 398 genotyped donors, 65% to 90% fell in the genetic ancestry cluster associated with self-reported Caucasian donors. A later genetic analysis used genome-wide SNP genotypes for 398 of the 666 donors, treating that subset as a discovery cohort. In the later analysis, no new phenotypic data were used to find candidate immune exposures; instead, reliance was placed on TCR beta sequences and their occurrence across donors. Donor age, sex, ethnicity and CMV serostatus were compiled together with the repertoire data. A later analysis re-analyzed previously published TCR beta repertoires from about 730 donors and added high-resolution HLA genotyping to study TCR occurrence patterns. A handful of DR-DQ haplotypes were treated as single units for association and clustering because of strong linkage in the cohort. Both class I and class II loci were covered by HLA typing, at four-digit resolution. An earlier analysis of around 580 of the donors used high-throughput TCR beta sequencing to judge whether each TCR beta V gene segment behaved as functional or pseudogenic. To predict cytomegalovirus infection status, the study brought together high-throughput TCR immunosequencing, statistical association of individual TCRs with disease status, and machine learning. An early release that covered roughly 600 HLA-typed donors contained approximately 300 gigabases of sequencing data and around 85 million unique TCR sequences. Using immunosequencing, the study profiled T cell repertoires from fewer than 700 subjects and related those repertoires to cytomegalovirus serostatus. The aim of the study was to test whether cataloging public T cell receptors could identify signatures of past pathogen exposure. The number of typed donors differed by locus: roughly 629-640 for A, B, C, DRB1 and DQB1; approximately 520 for DQA1; 600 to 610 for DPA1; and roughly 450 for DPB1. On average, around 230,000 unique TCR beta nucleotide sequences were sequenced per donor among 350 to 400 genotyped donors of the cohort, with roughly a sixth of those sequences being non-productive. A separate validation cohort of about 110 different subjects was used in addition to the approximately 700-subject first cohort. Every discovery cohort repertoire had been produced on one sequencing platform.

The cohort was made up of 650 to 700 healthy bone marrow donors. At the time of sampling, every cohort member was nominally healthy, though immune exposures that went unrecorded were likely present. The donor was CMV seronegative and was included in the group of around 320 seronegative cohort members. Each donor provided a peripheral blood sample, and peripheral blood mononuclear cells were used for TCR beta sequencing. Genomic DNA was extracted from the blood cell samples with the Qiagen DNeasy Blood Extraction Kit. Findings and caveats that apply to the study as a whole: In a later analysis, TCR association rates were found to vary across HLA loci, with the most associated TCRs seen for DRB1 alleles and the fewest for HLA-C alleles. A later genetic analysis associated a missense DCLRE1C variant with V-gene and J-gene trimming of TCR beta chains, and an independent cohort replicated the association. The classifier was reported to diagnose cytomegalovirus status with high specificity and sensitivity in both the original cohort and the validation cohort. Presence/absence analyses assumed roughly uniform sequencing depth across donors, an assumption that may not hold. Correlated functional status among segregating V segments might be attributable to linkage disequilibrium, but an unknown experimental factor could not be ruled out. It was suggested by the authors that the approach could potentially be generalized to other disease states and immunological phenotypes. A further reported finding was that TCR beta sequences accurately predicted the HLA-A and HLA-B alleles for most subjects in the first cohort. Because counts were too low, roughly 16 rarely observed V segments, including chromosome 9 orphons, were excluded from the earlier analysis of fewer than 650 of the donors. According to a later genetic analysis, donors in an Asian-associated ancestry cluster had fewer N-insertions in productive TCRs than the approximately 650-donor mean. According to a later analysis, parvovirus B19, influenza, CMV and Epstein-Barr virus appeared linked to several top co-occurrence clusters. A cluster of highly shared sequence variants was judged likely to represent a technical artifact of the sequencing pipeline. In a later analysis, 15,000 to 20,000 TCR beta sequences were associated with specific HLA alleles at a false discovery rate of 0.05. Because HLA typing was unavailable for some donors at each locus, only the typed subset was used in association tests. CMV serostatus was the only immune exposure information available for the cohort. Most TCR sequences were seen in very few donors, while some public TCRs were found in many individuals. Broadly in line with IMGT annotations, most TCR beta V segments showed up in productive rearrangements about 87% or about 30% of the time in an earlier analysis of around 600 of the donors. In a later analysis, HLA-associated TCR beta chains showed more clonal expansion and lower generation probabilities than non-associated chains that were equally common. The cohort was sequenced for TCR beta chains only, and without alpha or paired-chain data the features that could be detected were limited. A later analysis found that most CMV-associated TCR beta chains appeared HLA-restricted, with HLA associations seemingly driven largely by CMV exposure. A few of the identified cytomegalovirus-associated TCR beta chains were confirmed in vitro to be specific for cytomegalovirus antigens. The 87-base-pair reads could not distinguish some IMGT-functional V segments, including TRBV6-2 and TRBV6-3, so those segments were excluded. The study gave a list of some 150 TCR beta chains associated with cytomegalovirus. Assigning TCR associations to individual alleles was difficult when HLA alleles, especially DR and DQ, strongly co-occurred.

For this clone: The antigen it recognizes is unknown. Base-call qualities are not available, and no considerably larger clone is one nucleotide away.

The library was obtained by the immunoSEQ multiplex PCR assay. The multiplex PCR relied on a mix of 60 forward primers for TCR Vbeta segments and 13 reverse primers for TCR Jbeta segments. Amplification of the CDR3 region of rearranged TCR beta genes was performed with a multiplex PCR assay on genomic DNA. On the Illumina HiSeq System, the amplified TCR beta libraries were sequenced as 87-base-pair reads. In the authors' own workflow: A later analysis counted 75 million to 100 million unique TCR beta chains across the 666 repertoires, and some 11 million of these chains were shared by at least two donors. To remove PCR and sequencing errors, raw reads were error-corrected and collapsed into unique sequences using a nearest-neighbor algorithm that merged closely related sequences. Alignment of CDR3 sequences to IMGT reference sequences was used to assign V, D and J gene segments. For a sequence to be retained, a match of at least six nucleotides to both a V gene segment and a J gene segment was required. Rearrangements were classified as productive when the CDR3 lacked stop codons and remained in frame with V and J, and all other rearrangements were classified as non-productive. Following IMGT convention, CDR3 was defined as the stretch from the second conserved V-encoded cysteine to the conserved J-encoded phenylalanine. Sequences without an unambiguous match to a single V gene segment were excluded from the earlier analysis of 587 of the donors. An earlier analysis of about 590 of the donors classified V segments as functional when productive rearrangements were above 56.7% and as segregating when the standard deviation between donors was above 5%. A statistical classification framework was built to diagnose cytomegalovirus status from the catalog of TCR beta chain sequences. A later analysis assigned V and J genes by comparing TCR nucleotide sequences with IMGT/GENE-DB human TR gene sequences. Using the TCRdist pipeline, a later analysis assigned CDR3 sequences along with most-parsimonious VDJ recombination scenarios. In a later analysis, each TCR beta chain was defined by its CDR3 amino acid sequence together with its V-gene family, and reads lacking a unique V-gene family were excluded. A later analysis removed roughly 590 highly shared, low-generation-probability nucleotide sequences to deal with suspected cross-contamination and a sequencing artifact. In a later analysis, a clonal expansion index for each public chain was calculated from normalized within-repertoire ranks of inferred template counts. In a later analysis, generation probabilities were computed using a VDJ recombination model fitted to out-of-frame rearrangements, and the results were checked against IGoR. A later analysis scored TCR-TCR, TCR-HLA and TCR-CMV co-occurrence with hypergeometric tests, applying a repertoire-size bias correction to TCR pairs. In a later analysis, false discovery rates were estimated by permuting HLA or CMV assignments 20 times. In a later analysis, co-occurring TCRs were grouped with DBSCAN, and TCRdist sequence similarity was added when clustering was performed within HLA-allele-positive subsets. For co-occurrence clustering, repertoires with fewer than 30,000 or more than 120,000 public chains were excluded, along with 5 or 6 repertoires with anomalous nucleotide sharing. As stored in TCRdb, this immuneACCESS dataset retains in-frame rearrangements with V and J assigned. A fraction of the clones does not appear; measured against another copy, unresolved V genes explain less than half of the discrepancy, and the remainder lacks a known reason. Clone size and the V and J calls come from that table; the DNA yielded D and trimming. For this sample the table gives about 160,000 clones, of which more than 70% were detected only once. The ten largest clonotypes hold 1.2% to 1.5% of the sample.

Reading from cysteine to phenylalanine, the CDR3 counts 13 amino acids. The sequence is cut down to CDR3 DNA, 39 bases in frame from base 1. Between the V and J ends, shortened by 7 bases and 3 bases respectively, the junction contains 12 bases. The CDR1 and CDR2 encoded by the germline V gene are MNHEY and SVGAGI. Sequenced input: PBMCs. This chain is built from TRBV6-5 and TRBJ2-5; a tentative D call is TRBD2 (6 bases match). This sequence originates from a man aged 55 to 70 in good health and CMV-seronegative. The nucleotide sequence is given as TGTGCCAGCACCAAATGGGGGGAAGAGACCCAGTACTTC. Its translation is CASTKWGEETQYF.